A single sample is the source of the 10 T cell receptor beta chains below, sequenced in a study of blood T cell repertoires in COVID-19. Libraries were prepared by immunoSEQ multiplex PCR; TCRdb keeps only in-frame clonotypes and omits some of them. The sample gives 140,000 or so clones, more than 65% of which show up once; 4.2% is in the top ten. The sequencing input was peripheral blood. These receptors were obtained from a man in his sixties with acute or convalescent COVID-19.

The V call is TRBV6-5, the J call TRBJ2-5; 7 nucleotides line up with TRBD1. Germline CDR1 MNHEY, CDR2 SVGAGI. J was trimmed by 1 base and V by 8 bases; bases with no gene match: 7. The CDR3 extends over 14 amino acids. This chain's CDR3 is CASVRQGPQETQYF. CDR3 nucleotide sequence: TGTGCCAGCGTCAGACAGGGACCCCAAGAGACCCAGTACTTC.

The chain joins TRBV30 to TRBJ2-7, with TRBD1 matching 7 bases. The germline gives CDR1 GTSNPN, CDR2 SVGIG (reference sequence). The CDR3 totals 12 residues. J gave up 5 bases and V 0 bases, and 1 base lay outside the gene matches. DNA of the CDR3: TGTGCCTGGAGTGTACAGGGGCACGAGCAGTACTTC. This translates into CAWSVQGHEQYF.

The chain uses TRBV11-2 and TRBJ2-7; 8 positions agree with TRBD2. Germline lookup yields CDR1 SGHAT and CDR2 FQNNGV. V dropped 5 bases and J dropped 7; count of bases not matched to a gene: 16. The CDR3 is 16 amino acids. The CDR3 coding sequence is TGTGCCAGCAGCCCGCGACCGGGACTAGTCGCTGTGGAGCAGTACTTC. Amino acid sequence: CASSPRPGLVAVEQYF.

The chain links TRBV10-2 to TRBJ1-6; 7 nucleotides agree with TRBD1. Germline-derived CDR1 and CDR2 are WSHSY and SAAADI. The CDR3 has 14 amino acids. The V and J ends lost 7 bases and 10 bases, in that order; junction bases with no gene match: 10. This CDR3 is CASTSLMDRSPLHF. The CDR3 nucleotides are TGCGCCAGCACTTCTCTAATGGACAGGTCACCCCTCCACTTT.

DNA for the CDR3: TGCGCCAGCAGCTTGGGCGGGTACTCCTACAATGAGCAGTTCTTC. Amino acid sequence: CASSLGGYSYNEQFF. The V gene is TRBV5-1, the J gene TRBJ2-1; TRBD2 is a possible D gene (5 bases). The V end was cut by 0 bases, the J end by 0 bases, with 7 bases between. Germline V gene lookup returns CDR1 SGHRS and CDR2 YFSETQ. The CDR3 covers 15 residues.

The CDR3 DNA follows: TGTGCCAGCACCGCATCTAGCGGATATACGGATACGCAGTATTTT. Translation: CASTASSGYTDTQYF. The gene calls are TRBV2 and TRBJ2-3; 7 nucleotides line up with TRBD2. Germline CDR1 reads SNHLY; CDR2 reads FYNNEI. The CDR3 covers 15 residues. Losses at the gene ends were 7 bases for V and 6 bases for J; bases not matched to a gene: 13.

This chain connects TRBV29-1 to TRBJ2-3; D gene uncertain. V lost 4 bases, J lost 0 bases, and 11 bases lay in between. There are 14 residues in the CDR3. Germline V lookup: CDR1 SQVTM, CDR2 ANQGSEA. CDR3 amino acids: CSVGIAPSTDTQYF. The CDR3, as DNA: TGCAGCGTTGGTATAGCACCTAGCACAGATACGCAGTATTTT.

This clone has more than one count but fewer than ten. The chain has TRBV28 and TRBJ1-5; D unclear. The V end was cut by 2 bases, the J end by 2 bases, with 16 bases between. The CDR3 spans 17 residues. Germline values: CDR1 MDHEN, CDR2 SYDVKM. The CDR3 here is CASSLEGGTPGNQPQHF. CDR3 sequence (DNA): TGTGCCAGCAGTTTAGAGGGTGGAACTCCCGGCAATCAGCCCCAGCATTTT.

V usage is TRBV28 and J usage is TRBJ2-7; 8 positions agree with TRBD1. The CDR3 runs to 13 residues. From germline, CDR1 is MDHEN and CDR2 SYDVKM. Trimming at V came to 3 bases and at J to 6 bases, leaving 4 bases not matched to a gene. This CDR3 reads CASSLDRAGEQYF. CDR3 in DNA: TGTGCCAGCAGTTTGGACAGGGCCGGCGAGCAGTACTTC. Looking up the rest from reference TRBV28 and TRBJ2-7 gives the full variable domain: DVKVTQSSRYLVKRTGEKVFLECVQDMDHENMFWYRQDPGLGLRLIYFSYDVKMKEKGDIPEGYSVSREKKERFSLILESASTNQTSMYLCASSLDRAGEQYFGPGTRLTVT.

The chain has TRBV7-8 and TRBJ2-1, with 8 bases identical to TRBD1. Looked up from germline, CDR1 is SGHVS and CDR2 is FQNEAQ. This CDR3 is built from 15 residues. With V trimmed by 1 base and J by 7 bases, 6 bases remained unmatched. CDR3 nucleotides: TGTGCCAGCAGCTTAGACAGGGGGAGTAGGAATGAGCAGTTCTTC. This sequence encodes CASSLDRGSRNEQFF.